This entry features one TCR beta chain sequence. Its specificity is not known. CDR1 is MDHEN and CDR2 is SYDVKM in the germline V gene. Trimming shortened V by 3 bases and J by 7 bases, and 6 bases separated the two germline ends. CDR3 length: 11 residues. This specimen comes from a study of a mutant IDH1 vaccine in newly diagnosed glioma. Study-wide results and caveats: Evidence of vaccine-induced immune responses was documented in 80% to 95% of patients. Seemingly, top peripheral T cell clonotype changes bore no relation to pseudoprogression.

Measured with immunoSEQ multiplex PCR; TCRdb has only the in-frame clones, and not every one. Of some 70,000 clones listed, about four fifths are singletons. Documented time point: week 35, safety follow-up. One vaccine dose held 300 ug of mutant IDH1 20-mer peptide and came with topical imiquimod. In weeks 1, 3, 5, 7, 11, 15, 19 and 23, patients were immunized, eight times in all. Astrocytomas found in donors were new, WHO grade 3 or 4, IDH1-mutant and ATRX-lost. V and J are TRBV28 and TRBJ2-5; D gene uncertain. This sample comprised PBMCs, obtained from a glioma patient whose treatment included an IDH1 peptide vaccine. The sequence was obtained from a young man with glioma. The CDR3 loop reads CASSLRVTQYF. In DNA form, the CDR3 reads TGTGCCAGCAGTTTGCGTGTGACCCAGTACTTC.